One and the same sample provided the 9 T cell receptor beta chains below, sequenced in a study of T-cell reconstitution after alpha-beta-depleted transplantation in children. The TCRbeta library incorporated unique molecular identifiers. TCRdb passed the PCR reads through MiXCR, listing each CDR3 protein once. The table records about 610,000 distinct CDR3 sequences, roughly a tenth of them present only once. The source was PBMCs from the stem cell graft donor, collected from the stem cell graft. The receptors shown here come from a human donor who donated a stem cell graft to a child with acute myeloid leukemia.

This clonotype has a handful of counts. The junction differs from germline at one of its ends, possibly a read error. The chain combines TRBV7-8 with TRBJ2-7; maybe TRBD1 (5 bases). The CDR3 runs 9 residues. Germline-derived CDR1 and CDR2 are SGHVS and FQNEAQ. The CDR3 sequence is CASSPDSHF. The CDR3 nucleotides are TGTGCCAGCAGCCCTGACAGTCACTTC.

This clonotype occurred a few times. This chain uses TRBV6-4 with TRBJ2-1; D possibly corresponds to TRBD1 (6 bases). This CDR3 spans 13 amino acids. Trimming shortened V by 4 bases and J by 5 bases, and 9 bases separated the two germline ends. From germline, CDR1 is MRHNA and CDR2 SNTAGT. CDR3 bases: TGTGCCAGCAGTGGAGAGGGGGACAATGAGCAGTTCTTC. Protein: CASSGEGDNEQFF.

This clonotype has at least ten counts. The chain has TRBV6-1 and TRBJ2-4; D unclear. Germline-derived CDR1 and CDR2 are MNHNS and SASEGT. V was shortened by 2 bases and J by 5 bases, with 7 bases between the two germline ends. The CDR3 loop spans 13 amino acids. The CDR3 DNA reads TGTGCCAGCAGTGAATGGACCGAAAACATTCAGTACTTC. It translates to CASSEWTENIQYF.

This clonotype was found a few times. J is TRBJ2-7 and V is TRBV20-1; D call uncertain. V shed 0 bases and J shed 0 bases, with 12 bases lying between them. The V gene's germline CDR1 is DFQATT and CDR2 SNEGSKA (reference sequence). CDR3 length equals 15 residues. This CDR3 reads CSAREWVASSYEQYF. The CDR3 DNA reads as TGCAGTGCTAGAGAATGGGTAGCTAGCTCCTACGAGCAGTACTTC.

This clonotype was seen ten or more times. CDR3 DNA: TGTGCCAGCAGCTTTAGAACCGGAGGGCCCAACGAGCAGTACTTC. Translation gives CASSFRTGGPNEQYF. The genes are TRBV7-9 and TRBJ2-7, with TRBD2 as a possible D gene (6 bases). Deletions cut 3 bases from V and 5 bases from J, with 17 bases between. This CDR3 spans 15 amino acids. Germline-derived CDR1 and CDR2 are SEHNR and FQNEAQ (reference sequence).

The chain joins TRBV12-3 or TRBV12-4 to TRBJ1-3, with D uncertain. V was shortened by 4 bases and J by 4 bases, with 5 bases between the two germline ends. The CDR3 loop spans 12 amino acids. The CDR3 nucleotides are TGTGCCAGCAGTTGGAGGGGAAACACCATATATTTT. Its protein product is CASSWRGNTIYF.

This clonotype was seen ten or more times. The V call is TRBV12-3 or TRBV12-4, the J call TRBJ2-1; 9 nucleotides match TRBD1. J gave up 5 bases and V 4 bases, and 12 bases lay outside the gene matches. This CDR3 is 17 amino acids long. The CDR3, as DNA: TGTGCCAGCAGTTCAAGCCGGGACAGGGTTTTAGACAATGAGCAGTTCTTC. It encodes CASSSSRDRVLDNEQFF.

V gene TRBV20-1 combines with J gene TRBJ1-2; D remains ambiguous. Trimming took 0 bases from V and 7 from J, leaving 15 bases between them. Germline V gives CDR1 DFQATT, CDR2 SNEGSKA (reference sequence). The CDR3 has 14 amino acids. The DNA of the CDR3 is TGCAGTGCTAGAGAGGGCACGACCACGGGTGGCTACACCTTC. This sequence encodes CSAREGTTTGGYTF.

This clonotype has a handful of counts. The gene calls are TRBV7-9 and TRBJ1-1, with TRBD1 matching 7 bases. The CDR3 has 17 residues. Germline V lookup: CDR1 SEHNR, CDR2 FQNEAQ (reference sequence). J gave up 0 bases and V 3 bases, and 10 bases lay outside the gene matches. For the CDR3, the DNA is TGTGCCAGCAGCTTCGTATTTAGAGGACAGGTGAACACTGAAGCTTTCTTT. This encodes CASSFVFRGQVNTEAFF. The full variable domain, its missing parts supplied by reference TRBV7-9 and TRBJ1-1, is DTGVSQNPRHKITKRGQNVTFRCDPISEHNRLYWYRQTLGQGPEFLTYFQNEAQLEKSRLLSDRFSAERPKGSFSTLEIQRTEQGDSAMYLCASSFVFRGQVNTEAFFGQGTRLTVV.